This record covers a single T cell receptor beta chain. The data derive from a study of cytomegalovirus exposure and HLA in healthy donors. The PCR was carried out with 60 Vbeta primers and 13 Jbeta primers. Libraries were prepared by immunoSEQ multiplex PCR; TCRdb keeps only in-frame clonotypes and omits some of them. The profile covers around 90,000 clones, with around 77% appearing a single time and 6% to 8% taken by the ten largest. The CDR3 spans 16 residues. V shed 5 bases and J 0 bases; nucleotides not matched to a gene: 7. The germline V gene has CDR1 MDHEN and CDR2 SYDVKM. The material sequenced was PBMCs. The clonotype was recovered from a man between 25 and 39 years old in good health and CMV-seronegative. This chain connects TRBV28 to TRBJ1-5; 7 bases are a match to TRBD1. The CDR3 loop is CASSLLRQGSNQPQHF. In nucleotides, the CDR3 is TGTGCCAGCAGTCTGCTCCGACAGGGTAGCAATCAGCCCCAGCATTTT.